This T cell receptor (beta chain) was identified in a study of shared clonotypes between healthy human individuals. Selected positively for CCR7 and CD45RO-negative, naive CD8 cells excluded terminally differentiated effector memory CD45RA+ cells. Sequenced by immunoSEQ multiplex PCR; TCRdb stores in-frame clones only, minus some. The table records about 2 million clones, approximately 94% of them present only once. To note about this clone: The antigen is undetermined.

The study's findings and limits: Generally, estimated richness proved larger in naive subsets than it did in memory subsets. Shared clonotypes across all four donors exceeded non-shared ones in generation probability.

The specimen sequenced was naive CD8+ T cells sorted from blood. This receptor was identified in a man between 18 and 35 years old in good health.

CDR3 in amino acids: CASSLAGPTGELFF. The CDR3 DNA reads as TGTGCCAGCAGCTTGGCAGGGCCCACCGGGGAGCTGTTTTTT. This chain connects TRBV5-6 to TRBJ2-2, with a tentative D call TRBD1 (5 bases). The V gene's germline CDR1 is SGHDT and CDR2 YYEEEE. This CDR3 contains 14 residues. V lost 0 bases and J 4 bases, leaving 7 bases between the germline ends.